A single sample is the source of the 10 T cell receptor beta chains below, sequenced in a study of Ad26.COV2.S vaccination and SARS-CoV-2 variants. Noted treatment: over 15 received Ad26.COV2.S at low or high dose, single or two shots; a few received placebo; per-sample allocation not given. Day 63 after the first vaccine or placebo injection was the time point for sampling. The repertoire was sequenced with immunoSEQ multiplex PCR; TCRdb's copy has only in-frame clones and lacks some. Among roughly 380,000 clones, roughly 91% were seen once, and the ten largest hold 3.4%. This material consisted of peripheral blood, taken in a trial of Ad26.COV2.S vaccine versus placebo. The source is a person between 18 and 60 years old who received the Ad26.COV2.S COVID-19 vaccine or a placebo.

This sequence joins TRBV19 and TRBJ2-5, with 9 nucleotides matching TRBD2. Germline trimming cut 5 bases from V and 5 bases from J; bases unmatched to any gene: 15. This CDR3 contains 17 residues. The germline V gene encodes CDR1 LNHDA and CDR2 SQIVND (reference sequence). CDR3 loop: CASSSPGLAVGGETQYF. The CDR3 nucleotides are TGTGCCAGTAGTTCCCCGGGACTAGCAGTGGGAGGGGAGACCCAGTACTTC.

The chain links TRBV7-2 to TRBJ1-3; unclear D gene. This CDR3 region has 15 residues. V was trimmed by 0 bases and J by 0 bases, leaving 6 bases between them. Germline V lookup: CDR1 SGHTA, CDR2 FQGNSA. The CDR3 nucleotides are TGTGCCAGCAGCTTAGCATGGGTCTCTGGAAACACCATATATTTT. Encoded protein: CASSLAWVSGNTIYF.

The chain combines TRBV5-1 with TRBJ1-2, with D tentatively TRBD1 (6 bases). CDR3 size: 15 residues. In germline, CDR1 is SGHRS, CDR2 YFSETQ. V was shortened by 0 bases and J by 5 bases, with 14 bases between the two germline ends. CDR3 sequence (DNA): TGCGCCAGCAGCTTGGAAGGACAGAGAGTTTATGGCTACACCTTC. Amino acid sequence: CASSLEGQRVYGYTF.

The chain couples TRBV29-1 to TRBJ1-5; 7 bases match TRBD1. V lost 4 bases, J lost 2 bases, and 11 bases stayed unmatched. The CDR3 has 16 amino acids. The V gene's germline CDR1 is SQVTM and CDR2 ANQGSEA. In DNA form, the CDR3 reads TGCAGCGTTGCCTTAGGGGGCGGGGGTGGCAATCAGCCCCAGCATTTT. This translates into CSVALGGGGGNQPQHF.

The J gene is TRBJ2-3, the V gene TRBV7-9; 8 positions agree with TRBD1. Germline V CDR1 and CDR2: SEHNR, FQNEAQ (reference sequence). The CDR3 is made up of 16 amino acids. The V gene end was trimmed by 1 base and the J gene end by 4 bases; junction bases not matched to a gene: 7. The DNA of the CDR3 is TGTGCCAGCAGCTTAGGGGACAGGTTCTTATCAGATACGCAGTATTTT. Encoded protein: CASSLGDRFLSDTQYF.

The chain joins TRBV5-6 to TRBJ2-1; D is undetermined. The V end lost 0 bases, the J end lost 0 bases, and 13 bases lay between the germline ends. CDR1 and CDR2 from the germline V gene are SGHDT and YYEEEE. CDR3 length equals 17 residues. DNA for the CDR3: TGTGCCAGCAGCTTGGGGTCATACCCCCGCTCCTACAATGAGCAGTTCTTC. Translated, it gives CASSLGSYPRSYNEQFF. The full variable domain, its missing parts supplied by reference TRBV5-6 and TRBJ2-1, is DAGVTQSPTHLIKTRGQQVTLRCSPKSGHDTVSWYQQALGQGPQFIFQYYEEEERQRGNFPDRFSGHQFPNYSSELNVNALLLGDSALYLCASSLGSYPRSYNEQFFGPGTRLTVL.

The chain joins TRBV6-1 to TRBJ2-1; 8 bases are shared with TRBD2. V lost 2 bases to trimming and J lost 10 bases; unmatched junction nucleotides: 7. The CDR3 length is 14 residues. Germline CDR1 is MNHNS and CDR2 is SASEGT. CDR3 DNA: TGTGCCAGCAGTGAATTGCGGGGGGCGGCCGAGCAGTTCTTC. Protein: CASSELRGAAEQFF.

The V and J genes are TRBV6-5 and TRBJ1-4, with TRBD1 as a possible D gene (5 bases). Trimming left V 2 bases short and J 10 bases short, with 14 bases between. The CDR3 extends over 14 amino acids. Germline-derived CDR1 and CDR2 are MNHEY and SVGAGI. CDR3 sequence: CASSYGQGTGKLFF. The CDR3 DNA reads TGTGCCAGCAGTTACGGCCAGGGTACCGGAAAACTGTTTTTT.

This clone was seen a single time. In the same sample, other DNA sequences code for this CDR3. The chain joins TRBV5-1 to TRBJ2-7, with 7 bases matching TRBD1. V lost 0 bases, J lost 3 bases, and 3 bases stayed unmatched. This CDR3 spans 14 amino acids. Germline CDR1 reads SGHRS; CDR2 reads YFSETQ. The CDR3 nucleotides are TGCGCCAGCAGCTTGGGAGACAGGGTCTACGAGCAGTACTTC. This encodes CASSLGDRVYEQYF.

V gene TRBV20-1 combines with J gene TRBJ2-5; TRBD2 agrees at 11 bases. From germline, CDR1 is DFQATT and CDR2 SNEGSKA (reference sequence). This CDR3 region has 15 residues. V lost 3 bases and J lost 3; bases outside the gene matches: 6. CDR3 residues: CSASSLAGGEETQYF. Here the CDR3 DNA reads TGCAGTGCTAGTAGCCTAGCGGGGGGAGAAGAGACCCAGTACTTC.